The rows below give T cell receptor beta chains drawn from one sample of a study of blood T cell repertoires in COVID-19. Some clones are missing from TCRdb's copy, which holds only in-frame ones; the method was immunoSEQ multiplex PCR. This sample has about 98,000 clones, with around 72% found just once. The specimen was peripheral blood. These receptors were obtained from a man between 65 and 85 years old with acute or convalescent COVID-19. Each CDR3 is given with its conserved first and last residue. Each record gives: clone size, J gene, D gene, V gene, CDR3 protein, CDR3 DNA. A D gene is named only where the DNA matches it firmly. Some rows have no size entry. The others give once, few or many, or a class for an expanded clone.

-,TRBJ1-1,-,TRBV28,CASIPHAGVANTEAFF,TGTGCCAGCATACCCCATGCGGGGGTGGCGAACACTGAAGCTTTCTTT
once,TRBJ2-1,TRBD2,TRBV2,CASRTASGYYNEQFF,TGTGCCAGCAGGACGGCTAGCGGGTACTACAATGAGCAGTTCTTC
-,TRBJ2-5,-,TRBV10-3,CAISESGHAGETQYF,TGTGCCATCAGTGAGTCAGGTCATGCCGGGGAGACCCAGTACTTC
-,TRBJ2-3,TRBD2,TRBV29-1,CSGGLAGAVSTDTQYF,TGCAGCGGGGGACTAGCGGGAGCCGTTAGCACAGATACGCAGTATTTT
-,TRBJ2-1,TRBD2,TRBV5-1,CASNSGRTDEQFF,TGCGCCAGCAACAGCGGGAGGACGGATGAGCAGTTCTTC
-,TRBJ2-1,TRBD1,TRBV11-1,CASSPPDRGPGYEQFF,TGTGCCAGCAGCCCCCCGGACAGGGGGCCTGGCTATGAGCAGTTCTTC
few,TRBJ2-2,-,TRBV19,CASSIRVYLARATGELFF,TGTGCCAGTAGTATCCGGGTTTACCTAGCGCGGGCAACCGGGGAGCTGTTTTTT
-,TRBJ2-3,-,TRBV30,CAWNQGGEVDTQYF,TGTGCCTGGAATCAGGGCGGGGAGGTGGATACGCAGTATTTT
-,TRBJ2-1,-,TRBV12-5,CASGFGDSYNEQFF,TGTGCTAGTGGTTTCGGAGATTCCTACAATGAGCAGTTCTTC
-,TRBJ2-5,TRBD2,TRBV5-4,CASSPRTSGIVETQYF,TGTGCCAGCAGCCCCCGGACTAGCGGGATAGTAGAGACCCAGTACTTC
-,TRBJ1-4,-,TRBV19,CASSITGFGTNEKLFF,TGTGCCAGTAGTATCACAGGGTTCGGGACTAATGAAAAACTGTTTTTT
few,TRBJ1-3,-,TRBV10-3,CAISEAQGNRDTIYF,TGTGCCATCAGTGAGGCCCAGGGGAATCGGGACACCATATATTTT
-,TRBJ2-1,TRBD2,TRBV9,CASSGGTSGRNEQFF,TGTGCCAGCAGCGGCGGGACTAGCGGAAGAAATGAGCAGTTCTTC
-,TRBJ1-1,-,TRBV4-3,CASSQVDRPNTEAFF,TGCGCCAGCAGCCAGGTTGACAGGCCCAACACTGAAGCTTTCTTT
-,TRBJ2-1,-,TRBV27,CASSLSNRGEQFF,TGTGCCAGCAGTTTATCCAACCGGGGGGAGCAGTTCTTC
-,TRBJ2-1,TRBD2,TRBV2,CASNILAARQFF,TGTGCCAGCAACATACTAGCGGCGCGGCAGTTCTTC
-,TRBJ2-2,TRBD2,TRBV12-3/TRBV12-4,CPASGILTGELFF,TGCCCCGCTAGCGGAATACTCACCGGGGAGCTGTTTTTT
-,TRBJ1-4,-,TRBV15,CATSRERLNSGFRGAGNEKLFF,TGTGCCACCAGCAGAGAAAGGCTTAATTCGGGCTTTCGGGGGGCTGGTAATGAAAAACTGTTTTTT
-,TRBJ1-1,-,TRBV7-2,CASSPSLPQGSAGHAFF,TGTGCCAGCAGCCCCTCCCTTCCCCAGGGAAGCGCAGGACACGCTTTCTTT
few,TRBJ2-7,TRBD1,TRBV27,CASSLTYPARGPYEQYF,TGTGCCAGCAGTTTAACTTACCCGGCCAGGGGGCCCTACGAGCAGTACTTC
once,TRBJ2-1,TRBD1,TRBV30,CASKVGGRGTYNEQFF,TGTGCCTCTAAAGTTGGGGGCAGGGGGACCTACAATGAGCAGTTCTTC
-,TRBJ1-1,-,TRBV4-1,CASSEGAGTEAFF,TGCGCCAGCAGCGAAGGGGCAGGGACTGAAGCTTTCTTT
-,TRBJ1-5,-,TRBV6-6,CAGGKYSNQPQHF,TGTGCCGGGGGGAAATATAGCAATCAGCCCCAGCATTTT
few,TRBJ2-5,TRBD1,TRBV5-4,CASSPRDRARGETQYF,TGTGCCAGCAGCCCCCGGGACAGGGCCAGGGGAGAGACCCAGTACTTC
few,TRBJ2-7,-,TRBV7-9,CASNLTPGGSYEQYF,TGTGCCAGCAACTTAACTCCCGGGGGCTCCTACGAGCAGTACTTC
-,TRBJ2-7,-,TRBV11-3,CASSLDRTAYEQYF,TGTGCCAGCAGCTTAGATCGGACTGCCTACGAGCAGTACTTC
-,TRBJ2-5,TRBD1,TRBV18,CASSPTGYQETQYF,TGTGCCAGCTCACCGACAGGGTACCAAGAGACCCAGTACTTC
-,TRBJ2-3,TRBD2,TRBV6-5,CASNVAGGADTQYF,TGTGCCAGCAACGTAGCGGGAGGGGCCGATACGCAGTATTTT
-,TRBJ2-2,-,TRBV19,CASSISLRGRIGAGELFF,TGTGCCAGTAGTATATCCCTCAGGGGCAGGATAGGGGCCGGGGAGCTGTTTTTT
-,TRBJ2-5,TRBD1,TRBV24-1,CATSDFQTGLRETQYF,TGTGCCACCAGTGATTTCCAGACAGGGCTTCGGGAGACCCAGTACTTC
-,TRBJ2-3,TRBD1,TRBV5-5,CASSERGTGIGDTQYF,TGTGCCAGCAGCGAGAGAGGGACAGGGATCGGGGATACGCAGTATTTT
-,TRBJ1-1,TRBD1,TRBV30,CAWSPGNRGTEAFF,TGTGCCTGGAGTCCCGGCAACAGGGGCACTGAAGCTTTCTTT